Following are 3 T cell receptor beta chains from one sample sequenced in a study of T cells in Graves' hyperthyroidism and ophthalmopathy. RNA transcripts were the template for amplifying TCR beta CDR3 regions. First-round RT-PCR with HTBI primers amplified the TCR CDR3 region. TCRdb analysed the multiplex PCR reads with MiXCR anew, one entry per CDR3 protein. The data contain approximately 30,000 distinct CDR3 sequences, approximately 52% of them singletons. Material: blood. The receptors were sampled from a woman between 40 and 55 years old with Graves' ophthalmopathy.

As to this clonotype: The final CDR3 position lacks the conserved phenylalanine or tryptophan, pointing to a likely read error. This sequence joins TRBV5-1 and TRBJ2-3; TRBD1 agrees at 7 bases. Looked up from germline, CDR1 is SGHRS and CDR2 is YFSETQ. The length of the CDR3 is 16 residues. V gave up 3 bases and J gave up 0 bases; unmatched junction bases: 7. CDR3 DNA: TGCGCCAGCAGCTCATTTGACAGGGCGAGCACAGATACGCAGTATTTG. Encoded protein: CASSSFDRASTDTQYL.

The J gene is TRBJ2-3, the V gene TRBV29-1; 9 bases fit TRBD2. V lost 3 bases and J lost 5; bases outside the gene matches: 3. CDR3 length: 13 amino acids. The germline CDR1 and CDR2 sequences are SQVTM and ANQGSEA. CDR3 protein: CSVEFSGGDTQYF. DNA for the CDR3: TGCAGCGTTGAGTTTAGCGGGGGAGATACGCAGTATTTT.

The J gene is TRBJ2-6, the V gene TRBV7-3, with 8 bases matching TRBD2. This CDR3 contains 17 residues. Germline-derived CDR1 and CDR2 are SGHTA and FQGTGA. V dropped 2 bases and J dropped 1; count of bases not matched to a gene: 4. CDR3 sequence reads: CASSLRGGISGANVLTF. The DNA of the CDR3 is TGTGCCAGCAGCTTACGGGGGGGTATTTCTGGGGCCAACGTCCTGACTTTC.